Many counts were recorded for the clone carrying this T cell receptor (beta chain). Its antigen is undetermined. The CDR3 runs to 14 residues. Germline loops: CDR1 MDHEN, CDR2 SYDVKM. The data were obtained in a study of metastatic and nonmetastatic thyroid tumors. Study-level background: Repertoires from malignant and benign thyroid patients were compared across blood and tumor or nodule tissue.

As originally analysed: A classifier of distant metastasis in papillary thyroid cancer was built from CDR3 differences (across clinicopathological groups). TCRdb re-called clones via MiXCR from the PCR reads. These V and J calls derive from TCRdb rather than the authors' analysis. This sample has 25,000 to 30,000 clones, with approximately 16% found just once. No patient received treatment before thyroid surgery. Broader study findings: The study reportedly found significantly higher TCR beta diversity in malignant thyroid tumors than benign nodules, in blood and tumor.

Sequenced input: blood. The chain uses TRBV28 and TRBJ2-3; possible D gene TRBD1, 7 bases. This TCR was sampled from a female donor with papillary thyroid cancer or a benign thyroid nodule (not recorded which). Some clones in this sample may be carry-over from other donors' samples. The CDR3 nucleotides read TGTGCAGGTCGGGCAGGGGGGCACACAGATACGCAGTATTTT. Its translation is CAGRAGGHTDTQYF.